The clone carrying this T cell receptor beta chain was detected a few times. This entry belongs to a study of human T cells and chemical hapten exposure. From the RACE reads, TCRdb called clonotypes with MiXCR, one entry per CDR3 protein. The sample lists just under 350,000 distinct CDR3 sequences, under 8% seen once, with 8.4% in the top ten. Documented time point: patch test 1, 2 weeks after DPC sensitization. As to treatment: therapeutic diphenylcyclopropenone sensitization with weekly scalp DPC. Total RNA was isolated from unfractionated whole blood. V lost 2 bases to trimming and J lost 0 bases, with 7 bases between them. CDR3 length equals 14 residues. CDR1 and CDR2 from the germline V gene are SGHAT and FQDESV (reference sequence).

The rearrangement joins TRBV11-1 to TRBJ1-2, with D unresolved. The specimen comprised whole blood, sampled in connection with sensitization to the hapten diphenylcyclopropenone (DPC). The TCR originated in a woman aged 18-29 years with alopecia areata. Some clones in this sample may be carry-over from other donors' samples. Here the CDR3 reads CASSLTTANYGYTF. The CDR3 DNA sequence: TGTGCCAGCAGCTTAACCACAGCTAACTATGGCTACACCTTC.